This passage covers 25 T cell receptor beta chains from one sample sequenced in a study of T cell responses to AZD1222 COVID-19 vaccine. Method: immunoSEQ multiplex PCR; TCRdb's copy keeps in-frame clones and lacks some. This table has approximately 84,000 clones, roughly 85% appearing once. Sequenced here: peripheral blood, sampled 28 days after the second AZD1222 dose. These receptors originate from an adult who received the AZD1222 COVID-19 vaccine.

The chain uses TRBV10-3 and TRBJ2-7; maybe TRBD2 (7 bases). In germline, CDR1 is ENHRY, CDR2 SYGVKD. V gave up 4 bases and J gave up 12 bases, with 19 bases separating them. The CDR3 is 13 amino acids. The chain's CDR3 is CAISVVFEGGRYF. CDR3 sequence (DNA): TGTGCCATCAGTGTAGTCTTCGAGGGGGGGAGGTACTTC.

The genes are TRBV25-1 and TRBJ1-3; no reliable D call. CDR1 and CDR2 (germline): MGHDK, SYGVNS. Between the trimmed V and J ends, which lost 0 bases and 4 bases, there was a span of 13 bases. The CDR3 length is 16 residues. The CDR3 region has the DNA TGTGCCAGCAGTGAATACGGCAGCCGATCAGGAAACACCATATATTTT. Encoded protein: CASSEYGSRSGNTIYF.

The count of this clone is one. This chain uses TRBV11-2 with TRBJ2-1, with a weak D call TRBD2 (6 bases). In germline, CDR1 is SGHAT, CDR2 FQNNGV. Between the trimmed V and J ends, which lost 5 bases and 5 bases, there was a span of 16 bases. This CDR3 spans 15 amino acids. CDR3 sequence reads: CASSDSGLSNNEQFF. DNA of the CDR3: TGTGCCAGCAGCGATAGCGGTTTGTCAAACAATGAGCAGTTCTTC.

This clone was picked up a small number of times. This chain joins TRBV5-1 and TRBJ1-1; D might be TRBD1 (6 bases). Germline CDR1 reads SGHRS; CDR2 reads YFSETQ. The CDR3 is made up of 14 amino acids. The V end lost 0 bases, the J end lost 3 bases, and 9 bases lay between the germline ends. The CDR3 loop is CASSLVAGDTEAFF. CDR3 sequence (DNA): TGCGCCAGCAGCTTGGTAGCAGGGGACACTGAAGCTTTCTTT.

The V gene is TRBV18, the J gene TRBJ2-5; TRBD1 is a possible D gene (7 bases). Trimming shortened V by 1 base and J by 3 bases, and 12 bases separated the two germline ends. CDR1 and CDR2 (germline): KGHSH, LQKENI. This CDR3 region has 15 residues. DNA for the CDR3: TGTGCCAGCTCACCACGGGGGGACAGTAAAGAGACCCAGTACTTC. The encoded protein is CASSPRGDSKETQYF.

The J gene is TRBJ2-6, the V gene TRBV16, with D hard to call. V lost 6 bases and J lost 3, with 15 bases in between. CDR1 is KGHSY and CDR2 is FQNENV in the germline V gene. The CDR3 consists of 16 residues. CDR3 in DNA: TGTGCCAGCAGTAACGTGAATGGCTTTGGGGCCAACGTCCTGACTTTC. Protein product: CASSNVNGFGANVLTF.

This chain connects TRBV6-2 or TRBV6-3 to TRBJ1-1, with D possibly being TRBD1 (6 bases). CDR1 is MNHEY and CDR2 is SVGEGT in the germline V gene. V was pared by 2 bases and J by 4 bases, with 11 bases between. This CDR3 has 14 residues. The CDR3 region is CASSYGGGGTEAFF. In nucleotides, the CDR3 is TGTGCCAGCAGTTACGGAGGGGGTGGCACTGAAGCTTTCTTT.

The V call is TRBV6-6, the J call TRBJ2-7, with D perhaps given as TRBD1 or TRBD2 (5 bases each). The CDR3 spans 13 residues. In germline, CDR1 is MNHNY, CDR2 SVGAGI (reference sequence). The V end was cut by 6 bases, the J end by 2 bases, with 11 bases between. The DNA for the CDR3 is TGTGCCAGCAGACCCGGGGCCACCTACGAGCAGTACTTC. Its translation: CASRPGATYEQYF.

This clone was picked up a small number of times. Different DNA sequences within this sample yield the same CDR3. The CDR3: CASSIEGGSYNEQFF. The DNA for the CDR3 is TGTGCCAGTAGTATAGAGGGTGGCAGCTACAATGAGCAGTTCTTC. The J gene is TRBJ2-1, the V gene TRBV19; D is unclear. V lost 0 bases and J 3 bases, leaving 9 bases between the germline ends. This CDR3 contains 15 residues. Germline values: CDR1 LNHDA, CDR2 SQIVND (reference sequence).

For the CDR3, the DNA is TGTGCCAGCTCGGCCCGTGGCACAGGGGGCGTCTATGGCTACACCTTC. Its translation is CASSARGTGGVYGYTF. This sequence joins TRBV18 and TRBJ1-2; 9 nucleotides align to TRBD1. CDR3 length equals 16 residues. The germline CDR1 and CDR2 sequences are KGHSH and LQKENI. With 6 bases clipped from V and 4 bases from J, the junction kept 12 bases outside the gene matches.

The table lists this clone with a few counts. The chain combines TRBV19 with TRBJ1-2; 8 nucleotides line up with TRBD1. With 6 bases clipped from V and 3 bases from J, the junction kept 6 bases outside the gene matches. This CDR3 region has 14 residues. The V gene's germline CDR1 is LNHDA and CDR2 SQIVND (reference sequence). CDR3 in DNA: TGTGCCAGTAGAACCCGACAGGGGTACTATGGCTACACCTTC. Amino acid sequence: CASRTRQGYYGYTF. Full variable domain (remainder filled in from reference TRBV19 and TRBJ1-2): DGGITQSPKYLFRKEGQNVTLSCEQNLNHDAMYWYRQDPGQGLRLIYYSQIVNDFQKGDIAEGYSVSREKKESFPLTVTSAQKNPTAFYLCASRTRQGYYGYTFGSGTRLTVV.

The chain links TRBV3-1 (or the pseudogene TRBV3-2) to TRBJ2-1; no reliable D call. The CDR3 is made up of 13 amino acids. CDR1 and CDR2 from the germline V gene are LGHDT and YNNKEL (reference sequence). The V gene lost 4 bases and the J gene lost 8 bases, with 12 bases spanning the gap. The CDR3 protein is CASSPLGGDEQFF. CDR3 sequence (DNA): TGTGCCAGCAGCCCTCTAGGCGGCGATGAGCAGTTCTTC.

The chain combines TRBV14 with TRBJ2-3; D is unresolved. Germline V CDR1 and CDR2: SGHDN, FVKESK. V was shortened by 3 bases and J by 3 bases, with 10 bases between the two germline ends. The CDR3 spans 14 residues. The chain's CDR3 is CASSHRVGTDTQYF. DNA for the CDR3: TGTGCCAGCAGCCACCGAGTCGGGACAGATACGCAGTATTTT.

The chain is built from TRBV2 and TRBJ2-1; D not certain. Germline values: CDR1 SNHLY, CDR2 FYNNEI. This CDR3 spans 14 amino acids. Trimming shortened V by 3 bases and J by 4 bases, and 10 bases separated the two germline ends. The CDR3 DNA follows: TGTGCCAGCAGTGAGGACCCTCGATACAATGAGCAGTTCTTC. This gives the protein CASSEDPRYNEQFF.

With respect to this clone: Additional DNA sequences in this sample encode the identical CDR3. The CDR3 nucleotides read TGTGCCAGCAGCCAAGGGGGGAACACTGAAGCTTTCTTT. Amino acids: CASSQGGNTEAFF. The rearrangement uses TRBV3-1 (or the pseudogene TRBV3-2) and TRBJ1-1; D uncertain. The CDR3 contains 13 residues. Trimming took off 1 base at V and 1 base at J, with 4 bases between the two ends. Germline V gene lookup returns CDR1 LGHDT and CDR2 YNNKEL (reference sequence).

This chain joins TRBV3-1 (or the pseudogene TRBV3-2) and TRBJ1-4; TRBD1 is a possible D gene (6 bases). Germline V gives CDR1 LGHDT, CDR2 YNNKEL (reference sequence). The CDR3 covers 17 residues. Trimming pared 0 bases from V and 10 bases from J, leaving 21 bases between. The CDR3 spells CASSQDGGTGSSVKLFF. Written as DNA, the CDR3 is TGTGCCAGCAGCCAAGATGGTGGCACAGGGTCGTCTGTAAAACTGTTTTTT.

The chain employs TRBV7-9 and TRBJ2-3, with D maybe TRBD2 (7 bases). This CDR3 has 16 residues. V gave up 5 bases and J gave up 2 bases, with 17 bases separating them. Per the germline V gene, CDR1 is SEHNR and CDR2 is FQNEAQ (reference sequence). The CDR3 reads CASSQLGGGPTDTQYF. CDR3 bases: TGTGCCAGCAGCCAGCTAGGGGGAGGGCCCACAGATACGCAGTATTTT.

CDR3: CASSEGQGAGTNYGYTF. The DNA of the CDR3 is TGTGCCAGCAGTGAAGGACAGGGGGCAGGTACTAACTATGGCTACACCTTC. The rearrangement joins TRBV2 to TRBJ1-2, with TRBD1 identical over 10 bases. V dropped 1 base and J dropped 0; count of bases not matched to a gene: 5. CDR3 length: 17 amino acids. Germline CDR1 SNHLY, CDR2 FYNNEI.

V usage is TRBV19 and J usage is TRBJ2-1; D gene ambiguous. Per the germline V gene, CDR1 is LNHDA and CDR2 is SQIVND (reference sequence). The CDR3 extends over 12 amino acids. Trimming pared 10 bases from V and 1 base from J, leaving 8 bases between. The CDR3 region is CATGLSYNEQFF. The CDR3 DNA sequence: TGTGCCACGGGCTTATCCTACAATGAGCAGTTCTTC.

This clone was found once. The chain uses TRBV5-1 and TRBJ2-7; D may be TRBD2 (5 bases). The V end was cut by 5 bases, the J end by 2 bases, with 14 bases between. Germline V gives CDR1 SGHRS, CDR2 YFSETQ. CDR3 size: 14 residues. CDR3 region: CASRDLVGAYEQYF. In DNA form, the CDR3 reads TGCGCCAGCAGGGATTTAGTGGGAGCCTACGAGCAGTACTTC.

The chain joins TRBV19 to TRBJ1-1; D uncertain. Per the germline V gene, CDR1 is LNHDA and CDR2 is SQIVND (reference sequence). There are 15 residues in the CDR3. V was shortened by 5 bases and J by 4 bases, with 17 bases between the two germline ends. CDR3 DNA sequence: TGTGCCAGTAGTTTTGTTGAACCCCGGGGCACTGAAGCTTTCTTT. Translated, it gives CASSFVEPRGTEAFF.

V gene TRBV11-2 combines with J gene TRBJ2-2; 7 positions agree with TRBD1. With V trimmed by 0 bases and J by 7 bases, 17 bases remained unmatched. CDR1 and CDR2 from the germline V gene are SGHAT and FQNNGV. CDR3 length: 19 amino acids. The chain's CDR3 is CASSLDGTAIAVLGGELFF. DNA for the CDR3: TGTGCCAGCAGCTTAGACGGGACAGCAATAGCAGTTCTGGGCGGGGAGCTGTTTTTT.

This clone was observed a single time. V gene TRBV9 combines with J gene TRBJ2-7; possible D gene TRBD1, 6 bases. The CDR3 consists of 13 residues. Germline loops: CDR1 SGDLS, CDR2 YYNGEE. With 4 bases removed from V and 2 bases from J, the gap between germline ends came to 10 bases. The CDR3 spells CASSTGPTYEQYF. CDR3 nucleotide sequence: TGTGCCAGCAGCACAGGGCCAACCTACGAGCAGTACTTC.

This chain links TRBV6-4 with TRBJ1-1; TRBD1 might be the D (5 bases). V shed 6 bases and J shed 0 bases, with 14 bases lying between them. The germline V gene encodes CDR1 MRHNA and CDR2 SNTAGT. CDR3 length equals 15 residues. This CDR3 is CASSGHAGMNTEAFF. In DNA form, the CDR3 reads TGTGCCAGCAGCGGACATGCAGGGATGAACACTGAAGCTTTCTTT.

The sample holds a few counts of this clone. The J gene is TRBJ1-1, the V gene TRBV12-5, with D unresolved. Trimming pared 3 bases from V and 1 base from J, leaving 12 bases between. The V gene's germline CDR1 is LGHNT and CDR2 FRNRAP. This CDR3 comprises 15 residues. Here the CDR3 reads CASGLSISGNTEAFF. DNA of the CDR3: TGTGCTAGTGGTTTAAGTATTTCAGGGAACACTGAAGCTTTCTTT.